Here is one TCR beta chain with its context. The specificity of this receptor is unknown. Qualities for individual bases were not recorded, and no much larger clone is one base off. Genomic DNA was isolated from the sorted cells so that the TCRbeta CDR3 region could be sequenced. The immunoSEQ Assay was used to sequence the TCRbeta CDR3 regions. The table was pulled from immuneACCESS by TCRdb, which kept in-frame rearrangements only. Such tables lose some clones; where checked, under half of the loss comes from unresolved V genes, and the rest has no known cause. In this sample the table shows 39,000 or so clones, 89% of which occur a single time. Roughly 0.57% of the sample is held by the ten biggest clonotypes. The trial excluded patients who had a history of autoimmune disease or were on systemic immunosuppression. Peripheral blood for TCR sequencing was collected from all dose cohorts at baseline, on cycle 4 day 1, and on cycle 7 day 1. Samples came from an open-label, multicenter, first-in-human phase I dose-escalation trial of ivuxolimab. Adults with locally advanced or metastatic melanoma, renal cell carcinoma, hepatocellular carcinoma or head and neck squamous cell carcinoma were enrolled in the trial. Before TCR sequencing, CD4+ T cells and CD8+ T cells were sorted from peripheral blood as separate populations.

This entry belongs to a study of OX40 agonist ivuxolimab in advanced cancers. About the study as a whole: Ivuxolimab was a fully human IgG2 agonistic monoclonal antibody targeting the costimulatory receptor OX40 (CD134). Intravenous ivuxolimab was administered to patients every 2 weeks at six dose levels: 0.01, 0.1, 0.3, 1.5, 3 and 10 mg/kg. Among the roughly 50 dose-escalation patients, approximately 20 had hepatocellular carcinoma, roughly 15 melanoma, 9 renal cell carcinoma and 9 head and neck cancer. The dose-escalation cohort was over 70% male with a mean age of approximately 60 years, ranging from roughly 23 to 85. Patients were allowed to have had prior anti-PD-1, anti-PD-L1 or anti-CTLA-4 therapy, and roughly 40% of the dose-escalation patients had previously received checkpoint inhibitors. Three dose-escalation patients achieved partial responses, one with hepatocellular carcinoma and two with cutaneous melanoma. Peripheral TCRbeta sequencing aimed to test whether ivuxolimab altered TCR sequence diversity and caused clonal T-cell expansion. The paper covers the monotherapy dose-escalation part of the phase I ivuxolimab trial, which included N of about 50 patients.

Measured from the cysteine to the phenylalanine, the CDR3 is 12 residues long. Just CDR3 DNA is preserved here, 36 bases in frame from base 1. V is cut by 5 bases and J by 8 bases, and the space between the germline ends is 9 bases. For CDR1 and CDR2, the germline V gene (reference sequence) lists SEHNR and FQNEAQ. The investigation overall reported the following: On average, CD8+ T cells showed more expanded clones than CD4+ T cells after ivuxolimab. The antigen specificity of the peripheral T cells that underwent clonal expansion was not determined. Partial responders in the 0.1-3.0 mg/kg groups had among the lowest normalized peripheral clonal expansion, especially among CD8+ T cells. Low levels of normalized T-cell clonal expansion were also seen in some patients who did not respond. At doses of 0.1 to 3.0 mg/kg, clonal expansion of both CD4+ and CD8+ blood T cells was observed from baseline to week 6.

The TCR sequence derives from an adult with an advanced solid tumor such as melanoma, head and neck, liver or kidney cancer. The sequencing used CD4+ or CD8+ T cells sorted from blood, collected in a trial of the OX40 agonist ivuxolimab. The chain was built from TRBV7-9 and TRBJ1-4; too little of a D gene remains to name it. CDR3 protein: CASSVVAEKLFF. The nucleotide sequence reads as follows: TGTGCCAGCAGCGTCGTCGCCGAAAAACTGTTTTTT.